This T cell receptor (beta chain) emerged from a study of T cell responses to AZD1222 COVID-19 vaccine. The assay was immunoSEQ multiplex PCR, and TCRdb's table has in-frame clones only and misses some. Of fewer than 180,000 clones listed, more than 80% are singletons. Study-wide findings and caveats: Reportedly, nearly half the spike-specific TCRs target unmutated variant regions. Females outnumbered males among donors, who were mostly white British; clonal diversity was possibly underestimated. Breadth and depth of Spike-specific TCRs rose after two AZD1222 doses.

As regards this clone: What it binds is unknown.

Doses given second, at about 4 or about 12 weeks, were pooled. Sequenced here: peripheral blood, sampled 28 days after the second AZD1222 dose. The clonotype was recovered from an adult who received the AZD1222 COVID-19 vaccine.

For the CDR3, the DNA is TGTGCCAGCAGTGGGGACACCTACGAGCAGTACTTC. It encodes CASSGDTYEQYF. The J gene is TRBJ2-7, the V gene TRBV14; a weak D match, TRBD1 (6 bases). This CDR3 is 12 amino acids long. V was pared by 6 bases and J by 2 bases, with 8 bases between. Germline V gene data show CDR1 as SGHDN and CDR2 as FVKESK.